Each of the 31 T cell receptor beta chains below was sequenced from the same sample in a study of blood T cell repertoires in COVID-19. Profiled with immunoSEQ multiplex PCR; TCRdb holds only in-frame clones, not every one. The data show about 180,000 clones, with about 86% seen just once and about 8.6% held by the top ten. Sequenced material: peripheral blood. Receptors originate from a man over 45 with active or convalescent COVID-19.

This sequence joins TRBV6-6 and TRBJ2-3, with D hard to call. The CDR3 spans 16 residues. Between the trimmed V and J ends, which lost 2 bases and 4 bases, there was a span of 16 bases. Germline V gene sequence: CDR1 MNHNY, CDR2 SVGAGI (reference sequence). CDR3 residues: CASSYRAYPPADTQYF. DNA for the CDR3: TGTGCCAGCAGTTACCGAGCATACCCCCCGGCAGATACGCAGTATTTT.

V is TRBV12-3 or TRBV12-4 and J is TRBJ2-4, with TRBD1 matching over 7 bases. Losses at the gene ends were 10 bases for V and 15 bases for J; bases not matched to a gene: 18. There are 13 residues in the CDR3. For the CDR3, the DNA is TGTGCCACCTCAGACAGGGCCAAAGACGCGCGGTACTTC. Translation gives CATSDRAKDARYF.

This sequence joins TRBV7-7 and TRBJ2-6, with 7 bases aligning to TRBD1. CDR1 is SSHAT, CDR2 FNYEAQ, per germline (reference sequence). CDR3 length equals 18 residues. The V segment lost 5 bases and the J segment 0 bases; nucleotides outside the gene matches: 10. The CDR3 sequence: CASSNSGTDFSGANVLTF. CDR3 nucleotide sequence: TGTGCCAGCAGCAACTCCGGGACAGACTTCTCTGGGGCCAACGTCCTGACTTTC.

This clone was seen just once. The chain is built from TRBV11-2 and TRBJ2-7; TRBD2 is a possible D gene (6 bases). The CDR3 runs to 12 residues. Trimming cost V 4 bases and J 6 bases, with 10 bases left between them. Germline CDR1 and CDR2: SGHAT and FQNNGV. The CDR3 DNA is TGTGCCAGCAGCTCCCAGGGAGGCGAGCAGTACTTC. Residues: CASSSQGGEQYF.

The chain joins TRBV7-6 to TRBJ1-3, with 9 bases that match TRBD1. V trimming: 1 base; J trimming: 13 bases; junction bases outside the gene matches: 5. Germline CDR1 and CDR2: SGHVS and FNYEAQ. This CDR3 has 13 amino acids. The CDR3 DNA sequence: TGTGCCAGCAGCTTAGGGCCGGGACAGGGAATATATTTT. Translated: CASSLGPGQGIYF.

The chain combines TRBV18 with TRBJ1-5, with a tentative D call TRBD1 (6 bases). V gave up 6 bases and J gave up 4 bases, with 10 bases separating them. Germline loops: CDR1 KGHSH, CDR2 LQKENI. The CDR3 sequence is 13 residues long. CDR3 DNA: TGTGCCAGCTCCCCGGACAGTAATCAGCCCCAGCATTTT. It yields the protein CASSPDSNQPQHF.

CDR3 sequence (DNA): TGTGCCATCAGACCCTTCGGAGTCGCGGGAAACACCATATATTTT. Amino acids: CAIRPFGVAGNTIYF. The rearrangement uses TRBV10-3 and TRBJ1-3; the D is unclear. V lost 6 bases to trimming and J lost 4 bases, with 16 bases between them. Germline V lookup: CDR1 ENHRY, CDR2 SYGVKD. CDR3 length equals 15 residues.

The chain joins TRBV11-2 to TRBJ1-1, with a weak D call TRBD1 (6 bases). The CDR3 contains 13 residues. Germline V gene data show CDR1 as SGHAT and CDR2 as FQNNGV. V was pared by 5 bases and J by 1 base, with 8 bases between. Here the CDR3 reads CASSKQGNTEAFF. CDR3 in DNA: TGTGCCAGCAGCAAACAGGGGAACACTGAAGCTTTCTTT.

This chain links TRBV18 with TRBJ1-1; possibly TRBD1 for D (5 bases). The germline V gene has CDR1 KGHSH and CDR2 LQKENI. The CDR3 length is 14 residues. V was clipped by 6 bases and J by 5 bases, with 16 bases between them. The CDR3 loop is CASSPDRPGTEAFF. CDR3 DNA: TGTGCCAGCTCCCCCGACAGACCCGGGACTGAAGCTTTCTTT.

This chain links TRBV9 with TRBJ2-3; D remains unclear. The CDR3 spans 15 residues. CDR1 is SGDLS, CDR2 YYNGEE, per germline. Trimming stripped 2 bases from V and 4 bases from J, with 14 bases between. The CDR3 bases are TGTGCCAGCAGCGTCCTGGCTAGAGCGTCAGATACGCAGTATTTT. This gives the protein CASSVLARASDTQYF.

The chain carries TRBV3-1 (or the pseudogene TRBV3-2) and TRBJ2-2, with D tentatively TRBD2 (5 bases). V was shortened by 4 bases and J by 3 bases, with 9 bases between the two germline ends. This CDR3 contains 14 residues. Germline V gives CDR1 LGHDT, CDR2 YNNKEL (reference sequence). CDR3 coding DNA: TGTGCCAGCAGCCCCCCTAGCCACACCGGGGAGCTGTTTTTT. Translated: CASSPPSHTGELFF.

The rearrangement joins TRBV11-3 to TRBJ2-1; TRBD2 matches at 8 bases. Trimming took 1 base from V and 10 from J; bases not matched to a gene: 9. The CDR3 loop spans 15 amino acids. Germline lookup yields CDR1 SGHNT and CDR2 YENEEA. CDR3 nucleotides: TGTGCCAGCAGCTTAGGTGTGGCGGGGGGCGGGGAGCAGTTCTTC. Its translation is CASSLGVAGGGEQFF. Combining the CDR3 with reference TRBV11-3 and TRBJ2-1 gives the whole variable domain EAGVVQSPRYKIIEKKQPVAFWCNPISGHNTLYWYLQNLGQGPELLIRYENEEAVDDSQLPKDRFSAERLKGVDSTLKIQPAELGDSAVYLCASSLGVAGGGEQFFGPGTRLTVL.

This CDR3 reads CASSRQGGNEKLFF. CDR3 sequence (DNA): TGTGCCAGCAGCAGACAGGGGGGTAATGAAAAACTGTTTTTT. This chain connects TRBV21-1 to TRBJ1-4; TRBD1 reflects the table's D call only, with no check against the DNA. TRBV21-1 is given as a pseudogene. The CDR3 is 14 amino acids.

As regards this clone: This sample includes further DNA sequences coding for the same CDR3. The V gene is TRBV6-2 or TRBV6-3, the J gene TRBJ2-7, with unresolved D. The germline V gene encodes CDR1 MNHEY and CDR2 SVGEGT. There are 11 residues in the CDR3. The ends were cut back, 4 bases at V and 5 bases at J, with 6 bases in the middle. This CDR3 reads CASSFIHEQYF. CDR3 bases: TGTGCCAGCAGTTTTATCCACGAGCAGTACTTC.

The chain couples TRBV7-9 to TRBJ1-2; TRBD1 agrees at 7 bases. The germline V gene encodes CDR1 SEHNR and CDR2 FQNEAQ (reference sequence). This CDR3 spans 14 amino acids. With 2 bases clipped from V and 3 bases from J, the junction kept 3 bases outside the gene matches. The chain's CDR3 is CASSLRTGDYGYTF. In nucleotides, the CDR3 is TGTGCCAGCAGCTTAAGGACAGGCGACTATGGCTACACCTTC.

CDR3 loop: CASSQQGAAEAFF. In nucleotides, the CDR3 is TGTGCCAGCAGCCAGCAGGGGGCGGCTGAAGCTTTCTTT. The chain couples TRBV3-1 (or the pseudogene TRBV3-2) to TRBJ1-1; 8 bases align to TRBD1. V dropped 3 bases and J dropped 6; count of bases not matched to a gene: 3. Germline loops: CDR1 LGHDT, CDR2 YNNKEL (reference sequence). This CDR3 contains 13 residues.

The gene calls are TRBV7-2 and TRBJ1-3; D call uncertain. Germline loops: CDR1 SGHTA, CDR2 FQGNSA. V was clipped by 3 bases and J by 7 bases, with 13 bases between them. This CDR3 region has 14 residues. The CDR3 bases are TGTGCCAGCAGCTTTCGGGAGGGTGAGAACACCATATATTTT. This translates into CASSFREGENTIYF.

The V call is TRBV5-1, the J call TRBJ1-4; D is unresolved. Germline CDR1 reads SGHRS; CDR2 reads YFSETQ. The length of the CDR3 is 15 residues. V was clipped by 1 base and J by 4 bases, with 11 bases between them. In DNA form, the CDR3 reads TGCGCCAGCAGCTTGATGGCAGGCCTTAATGAAAAACTGTTTTTT. Translated, it gives CASSLMAGLNEKLFF.

This clone was counted a single time. The rearrangement joins TRBV7-6 to TRBJ2-1; 9 nucleotides match TRBD1. The CDR3 spans 15 residues. The germline gives CDR1 SGHVS, CDR2 FNYEAQ. J lost 7 bases, V lost 5 bases, and 9 bases had no gene match. The CDR3 loop reads CASSNPGQGGNEQFF. In DNA, the CDR3 is TGTGCCAGCAGCAACCCGGGACAGGGAGGGAATGAGCAGTTCTTC.

This clone has a single count. V is TRBV7-2 and J is TRBJ2-6; 11 bases are a match to TRBD1. Germline CDR1 SGHTA, CDR2 FQGNSA. V lost 5 bases and J lost 3; bases outside the gene matches: 6. This CDR3 region has 17 residues. For the CDR3, the DNA is TGTGCCAGCAGCCAACGGACAGGGGGCGTTGGGGCCAACGTCCTGACTTTC. It specifies CASSQRTGGVGANVLTF. The full variable domain, rest sourced from reference TRBV7-2 and TRBJ2-6, is GAGVSQSPSNKVTEKGKDVELRCDPISGHTALYWYRQSLGQGLEFLIYFQGNSAPDKSGLPSDRFSAERTGGSVSTLTIQRTQQEDSAVYLCASSQRTGGVGANVLTFGAGSRLTVL.

The chain combines TRBV6-5 with TRBJ2-7, with 10 nucleotides matching TRBD2. In germline, CDR1 is MNHEY, CDR2 SVGAGI. The ends lost 6 bases at V and 2 bases at J; junction bases unmatched: 4. The CDR3 runs 14 residues. The CDR3 spells CASRASGSTYEQYF. DNA for the CDR3: TGTGCCAGCAGGGCTAGCGGGAGCACCTACGAGCAGTACTTC.

The chain links TRBV30 to TRBJ1-6, with 9 bases lining up with TRBD1. Germline V lookup: CDR1 GTSNPN, CDR2 SVGIG (reference sequence). V lost 2 bases to trimming and J lost 10 bases; unmatched junction nucleotides: 12. This CDR3 region has 16 residues. As DNA, the CDR3 is TGTGCCTGGAGTTCCCCGGGACAGGGATTAGGCTCACCCCTCCACTTT. Encoded protein: CAWSSPGQGLGSPLHF.

This chain links TRBV3-1 (or the pseudogene TRBV3-2) with TRBJ2-3; weak D call: TRBD2 (5 bases). The germline gives CDR1 LGHDT, CDR2 YNNKEL (reference sequence). Between the trimmed V and J ends, which lost 1 base and 1 base, there was a span of 9 bases. The length of the CDR3 is 15 residues. CDR3: CASSQGARGTDTQYF. In DNA, the CDR3 is TGTGCCAGCAGCCAAGGGGCGCGGGGCACAGATACGCAGTATTTT.

V and J are TRBV12-3 or TRBV12-4 and TRBJ2-1; D is ambiguous. V lost 6 bases to trimming and J lost 6 bases, with 6 bases between them. CDR3 length: 11 residues. The CDR3 DNA follows: TGTGCCAGCAGCACGAGCAATGAGCAGTTCTTC. Translation gives CASSTSNEQFF.

V usage is TRBV18 and J usage is TRBJ1-1; 7 positions match TRBD1. There are 15 residues in the CDR3. Germline V gene lookup returns CDR1 KGHSH and CDR2 LQKENI. The V and J ends lost 6 bases and 1 base, in that order; junction bases with no gene match: 8. Written as DNA, the CDR3 is TGTGCCAGCTCCCAACAAGGGACAGCGAACACTGAAGCTTTCTTT. Its translation is CASSQQGTANTEAFF.

A few counts support this clone. The rearrangement links TRBV5-1 to TRBJ2-1; no clear D. The V gene lost 0 bases and the J gene lost 3 bases, with 7 bases spanning the gap. Germline CDR1 is SGHRS and CDR2 is YFSETQ. The CDR3 is 14 residues long. CDR3: CASSLAGYYNEQFF. CDR3 in DNA: TGCGCCAGCAGCTTGGCCGGGTACTACAATGAGCAGTTCTTC.

This chain connects TRBV24-1 to TRBJ2-3; 12 bases align to TRBD2. Germline values: CDR1 KGHDR, CDR2 SFDVKD. The CDR3 covers 18 residues. Trimming cost V 0 bases and J 3 bases; bases outside gene matches: 6. Here the CDR3 reads CATSDLGPLAGGTDTQYF. The CDR3, as DNA: TGTGCCACCAGTGATTTGGGCCCACTAGCGGGAGGTACAGATACGCAGTATTTT.

The rearrangement joins TRBV7-6 to TRBJ2-7; 8 nucleotides align to TRBD2. The trim removed 1 base at V and 5 bases at J, leaving 10 bases unmatched. There are 16 residues in the CDR3. Germline V lookup: CDR1 SGHVS, CDR2 FNYEAQ. The CDR3 loop reads CASSLGPGLDSHEQYF. The CDR3 DNA reads TGTGCCAGCAGCTTAGGCCCGGGACTAGATTCCCACGAGCAGTACTTC. Drawing the rest from reference TRBV7-6 and TRBJ2-7, the complete variable domain is GAGVSQSPRYKVTKRGQDVALRCDPISGHVSLYWYRQALGQGPEFLTYFNYEAQQDKSGLPNDRFSAERPEGSISTLTIQRTEQRDSAMYRCASSLGPGLDSHEQYFGPGTRLTVT.

The chain links TRBV24-1 to TRBJ2-1; 8 nucleotides line up with TRBD1. The length of the CDR3 is 16 residues. Germline CDR1 and CDR2: KGHDR and SFDVKD. The junction had 6 bases not matched to a gene; V was cut back by 1 base and J by 5 bases. This CDR3 is CATSDFTGGPNNEQFF. The CDR3 DNA reads as TGTGCCACCAGTGATTTCACAGGGGGACCTAACAATGAGCAGTTCTTC.

This clone was counted only a few times. This chain connects TRBV18 to TRBJ1-1; D remains ambiguous. Germline assignment: CDR1 KGHSH and CDR2 LQKENI. There are 13 residues in the CDR3. Trimming shortened V by 2 bases and J by 4 bases, and 8 bases separated the two germline ends. CDR3 protein: CASSPGSGTEAFF. DNA of the CDR3: TGTGCCAGCTCACCAGGGAGCGGCACTGAAGCTTTCTTT.

This chain links TRBV24-1 with TRBJ2-2, with TRBD2 matching 7 bases. Germline lookup yields CDR1 KGHDR and CDR2 SFDVKD. V lost 10 bases to trimming and J lost 4 bases; unmatched junction nucleotides: 20. The CDR3 is made up of 18 amino acids. CDR3 residues: CATPSLASGKRGTGELFF. In DNA, the CDR3 is TGTGCCACTCCCTCTCTGGCTAGCGGAAAACGGGGCACCGGGGAGCTGTTTTTT.